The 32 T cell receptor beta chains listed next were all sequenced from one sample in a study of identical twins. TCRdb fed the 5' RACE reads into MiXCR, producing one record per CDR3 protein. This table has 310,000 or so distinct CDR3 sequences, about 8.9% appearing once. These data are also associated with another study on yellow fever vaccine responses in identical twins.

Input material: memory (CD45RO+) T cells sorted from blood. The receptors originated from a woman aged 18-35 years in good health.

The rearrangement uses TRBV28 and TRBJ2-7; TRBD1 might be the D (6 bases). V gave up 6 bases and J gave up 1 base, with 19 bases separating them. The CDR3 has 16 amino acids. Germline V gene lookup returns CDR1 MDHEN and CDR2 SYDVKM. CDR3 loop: CASRSSSGVPSYEQYF. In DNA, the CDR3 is TGTGCCAGCAGGTCGAGCTCAGGGGTTCCTTCCTACGAGCAGTACTTC.

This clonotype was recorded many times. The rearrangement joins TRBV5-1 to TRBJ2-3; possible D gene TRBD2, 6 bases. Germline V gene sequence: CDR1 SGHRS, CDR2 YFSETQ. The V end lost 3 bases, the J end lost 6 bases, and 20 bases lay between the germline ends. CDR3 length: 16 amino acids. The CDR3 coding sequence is TGCGCCAGCAGCTCTTCGGGGACTGCCGAGGTGGATACGCAGTATTTT. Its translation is CASSSSGTAEVDTQYF.

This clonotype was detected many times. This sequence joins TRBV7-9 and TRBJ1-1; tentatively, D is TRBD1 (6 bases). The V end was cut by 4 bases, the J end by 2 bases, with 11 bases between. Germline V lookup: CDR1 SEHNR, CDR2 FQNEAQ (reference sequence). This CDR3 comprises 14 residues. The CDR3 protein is CASSSGVLNTEAFF. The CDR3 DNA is TGTGCCAGCAGCTCAGGGGTGCTCAACACTGAAGCTTTCTTT. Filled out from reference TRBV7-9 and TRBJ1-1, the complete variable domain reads DTGVSQNPRHKITKRGQNVTFRCDPISEHNRLYWYRQTLGQGPEFLTYFQNEAQLEKSRLLSDRFSAERPKGSFSTLEIQRTEQGDSAMYLCASSSGVLNTEAFFGQGTRLTVV.

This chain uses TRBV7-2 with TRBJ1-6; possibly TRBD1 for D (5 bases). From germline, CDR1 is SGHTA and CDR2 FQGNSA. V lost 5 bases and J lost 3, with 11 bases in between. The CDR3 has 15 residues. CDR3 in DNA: TGTGCCAGCAGCCCGAGACAGAACTATAATTCACCCCTCCACTTT. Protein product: CASSPRQNYNSPLHF. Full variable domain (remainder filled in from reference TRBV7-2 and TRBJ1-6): GAGVSQSPSNKVTEKGKDVELRCDPISGHTALYWYRQSLGQGLEFLIYFQGNSAPDKSGLPSDRFSAERTGGSVSTLTIQRTQQEDSAVYLCASSPRQNYNSPLHFGNGTRLTVT.

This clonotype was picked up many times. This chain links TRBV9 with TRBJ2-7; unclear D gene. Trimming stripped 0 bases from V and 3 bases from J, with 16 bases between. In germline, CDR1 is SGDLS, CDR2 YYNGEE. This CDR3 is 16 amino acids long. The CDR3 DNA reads TGTGCCAGCAGCGTAGGTGGCCGCTACTACATCTACGAGCAGTACTTC. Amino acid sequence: CASSVGGRYYIYEQYF.

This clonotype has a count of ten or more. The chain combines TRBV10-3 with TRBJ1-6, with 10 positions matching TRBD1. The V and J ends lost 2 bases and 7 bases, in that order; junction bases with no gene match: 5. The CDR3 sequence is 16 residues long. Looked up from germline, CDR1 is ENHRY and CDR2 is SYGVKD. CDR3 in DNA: TGTGCCATCAGTGAGCCCCGGACAGGGGGGAATTCACCCCTCCACTTT. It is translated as CAISEPRTGGNSPLHF.

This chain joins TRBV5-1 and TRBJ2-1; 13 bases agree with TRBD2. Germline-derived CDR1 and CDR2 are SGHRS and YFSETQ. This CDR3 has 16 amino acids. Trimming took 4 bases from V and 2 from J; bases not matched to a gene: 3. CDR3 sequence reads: CASSRGTSGAYNEQFF. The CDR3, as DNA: TGCGCCAGCAGCCGGGGGACTAGCGGGGCCTACAATGAGCAGTTCTTC. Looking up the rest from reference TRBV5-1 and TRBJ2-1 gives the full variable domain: KAGVTQTPRYLIKTRGQQVTLSCSPISGHRSVSWYQQTPGQGLQFLFEYFSETQRNKGNFPGRFSGRQFSNSRSEMNVSTLELGDSALYLCASSRGTSGAYNEQFFGPGTRLTVL.

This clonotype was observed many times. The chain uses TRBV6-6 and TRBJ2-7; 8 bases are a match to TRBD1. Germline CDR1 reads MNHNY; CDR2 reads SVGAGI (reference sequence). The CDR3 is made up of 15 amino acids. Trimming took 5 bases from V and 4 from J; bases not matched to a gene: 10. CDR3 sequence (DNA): TGTGCCAGCAGTCCTGGGCCAGGGGGCTGGTACGAGCAGTACGTC. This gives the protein CASSPGPGGWYEQYV.

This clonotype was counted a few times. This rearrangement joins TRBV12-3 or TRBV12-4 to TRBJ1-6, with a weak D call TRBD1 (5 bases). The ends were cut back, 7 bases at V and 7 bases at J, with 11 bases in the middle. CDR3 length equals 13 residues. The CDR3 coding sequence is TGTGCCAGCAACCCGGGGCTGAATTCACCCCTCCACTTT. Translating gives CASNPGLNSPLHF.

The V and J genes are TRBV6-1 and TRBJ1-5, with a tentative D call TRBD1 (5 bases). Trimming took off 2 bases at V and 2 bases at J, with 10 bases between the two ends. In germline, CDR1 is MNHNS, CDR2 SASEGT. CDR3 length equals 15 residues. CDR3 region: CASSERIGGNQPQHF. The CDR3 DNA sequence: TGTGCCAGCAGTGAAAGGATAGGGGGCAATCAGCCCCAGCATTTT.

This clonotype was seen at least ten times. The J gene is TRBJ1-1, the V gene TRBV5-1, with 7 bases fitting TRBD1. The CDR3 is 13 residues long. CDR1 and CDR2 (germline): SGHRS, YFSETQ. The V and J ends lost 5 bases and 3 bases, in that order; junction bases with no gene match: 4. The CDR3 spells CASRQGGDTEAFF. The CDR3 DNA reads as TGCGCCAGCAGGCAGGGGGGGGACACTGAAGCTTTCTTT.

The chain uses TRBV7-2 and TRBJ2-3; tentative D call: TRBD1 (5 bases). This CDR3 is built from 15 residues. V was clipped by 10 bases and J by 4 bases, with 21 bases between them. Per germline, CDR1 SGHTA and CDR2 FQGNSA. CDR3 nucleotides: TGTGCCATCGGCCCTGCCCTGGGGCGCTCAGATACGCAGTATTTT. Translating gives CAIGPALGRSDTQYF.

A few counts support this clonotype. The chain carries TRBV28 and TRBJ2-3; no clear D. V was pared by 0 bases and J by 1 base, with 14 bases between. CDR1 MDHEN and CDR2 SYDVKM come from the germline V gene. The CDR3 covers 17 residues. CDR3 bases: TGTGCCAGCAGTTTATGGGGCCTATTCGCGGGCACAGATACGCAGTATTTT. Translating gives CASSLWGLFAGTDTQYF.

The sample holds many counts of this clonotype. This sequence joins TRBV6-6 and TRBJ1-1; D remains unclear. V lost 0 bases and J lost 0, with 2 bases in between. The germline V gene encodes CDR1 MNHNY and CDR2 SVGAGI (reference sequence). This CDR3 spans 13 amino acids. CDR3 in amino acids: CASSYSLNTEAFF. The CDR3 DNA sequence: TGTGCCAGCAGTTACTCCCTGAACACTGAAGCTTTCTTT.

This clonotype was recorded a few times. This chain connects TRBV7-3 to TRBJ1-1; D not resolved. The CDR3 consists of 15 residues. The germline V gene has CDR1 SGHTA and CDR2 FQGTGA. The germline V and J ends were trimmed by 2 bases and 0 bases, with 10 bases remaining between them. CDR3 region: CASSLGSAMNTEAFF. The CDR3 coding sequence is TGTGCCAGCAGCTTAGGTTCGGCCATGAACACTGAAGCTTTCTTT. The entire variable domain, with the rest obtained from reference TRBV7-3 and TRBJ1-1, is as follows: GAGVSQTPSNKVTEKGKYVELRCDPISGHTALYWYRQSLGQGPEFLIYFQGTGAADDSGLPNDRFFAVRPEGSVSTLKIQRTERGDSAVYLCASSLGSAMNTEAFFGQGTRLTVV.

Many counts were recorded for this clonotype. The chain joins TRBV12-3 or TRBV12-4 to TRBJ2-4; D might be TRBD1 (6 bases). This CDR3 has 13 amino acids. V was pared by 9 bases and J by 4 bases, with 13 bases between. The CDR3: CASSRDTKNIQYF. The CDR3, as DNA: TGTGCCAGTTCCCGGGACACGAAAAACATTCAGTACTTC.

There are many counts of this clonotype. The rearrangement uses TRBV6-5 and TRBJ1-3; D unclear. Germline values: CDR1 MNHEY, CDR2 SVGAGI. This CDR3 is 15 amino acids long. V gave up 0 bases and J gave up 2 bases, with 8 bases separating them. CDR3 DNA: TGTGCCAGCAGTTACTCACAATCCCCTGGAAACACCATATATTTT. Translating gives CASSYSQSPGNTIYF.

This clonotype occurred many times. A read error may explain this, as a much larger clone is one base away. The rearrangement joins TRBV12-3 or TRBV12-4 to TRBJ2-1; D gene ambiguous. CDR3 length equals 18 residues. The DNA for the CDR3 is TGTGCCAGCTGTTTATCCCCGCCTCCGCGCCCCCTCTACAATGAGCAGTTCTTC. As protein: CASCLSPPPRPLYNEQFF.

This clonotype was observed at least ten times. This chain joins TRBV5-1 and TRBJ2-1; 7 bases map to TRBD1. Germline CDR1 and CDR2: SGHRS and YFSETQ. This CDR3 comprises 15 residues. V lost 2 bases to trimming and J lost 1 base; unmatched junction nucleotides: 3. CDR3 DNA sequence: TGCGCCAGCAGCTTCCACAGGGGATCCTACAATGAGCAGTTCTTC. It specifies CASSFHRGSYNEQFF.

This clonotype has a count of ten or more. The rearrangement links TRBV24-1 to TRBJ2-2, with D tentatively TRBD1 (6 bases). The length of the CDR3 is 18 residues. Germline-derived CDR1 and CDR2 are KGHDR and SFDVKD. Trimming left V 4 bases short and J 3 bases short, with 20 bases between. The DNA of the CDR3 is TGTGCCACCAGTGACTCTCCTTCATTCGACAGGTACACCGGGGAGCTGTTTTTT. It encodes CATSDSPSFDRYTGELFF.

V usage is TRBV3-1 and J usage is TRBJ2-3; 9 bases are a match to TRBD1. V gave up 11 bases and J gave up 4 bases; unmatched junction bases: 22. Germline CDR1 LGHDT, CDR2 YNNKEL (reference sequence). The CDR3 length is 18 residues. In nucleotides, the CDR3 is TGTGCCTTCTGCTGTTTGTGCACAGGGGGCGGCCGGGCAGATACGCAGTATTTT. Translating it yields CAFCCLCTGGGRADTQYF.

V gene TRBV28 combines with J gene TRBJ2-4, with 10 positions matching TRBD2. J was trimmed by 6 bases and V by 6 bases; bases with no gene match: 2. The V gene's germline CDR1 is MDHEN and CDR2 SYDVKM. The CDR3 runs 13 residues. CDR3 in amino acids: CASRVAGGNIQYF. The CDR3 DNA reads TGTGCCAGCAGGGTAGCGGGGGGAAACATTCAGTACTTC.

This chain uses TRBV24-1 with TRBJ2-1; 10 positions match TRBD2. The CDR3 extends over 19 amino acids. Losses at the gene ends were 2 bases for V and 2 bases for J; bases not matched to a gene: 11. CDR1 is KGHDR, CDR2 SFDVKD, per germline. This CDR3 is CATSDSAGLAGDTYNEQFF. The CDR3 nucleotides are TGTGCCACCAGTGATTCAGCCGGGCTAGCGGGAGACACCTACAATGAGCAGTTCTTC.

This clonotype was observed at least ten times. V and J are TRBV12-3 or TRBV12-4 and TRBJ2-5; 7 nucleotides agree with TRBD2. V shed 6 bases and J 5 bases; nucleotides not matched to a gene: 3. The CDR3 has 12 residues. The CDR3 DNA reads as TGTGCCAGCAGGTGGGGGGGGGAGACCCAGTACTTC. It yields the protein CASRWGGETQYF.

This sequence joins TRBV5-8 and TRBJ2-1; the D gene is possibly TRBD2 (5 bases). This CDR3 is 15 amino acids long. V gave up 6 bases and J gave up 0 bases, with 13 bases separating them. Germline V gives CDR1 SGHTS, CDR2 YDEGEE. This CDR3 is CASILDLGSYNEQFF. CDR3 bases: TGTGCCAGCATACTAGATCTCGGCTCCTACAATGAGCAGTTCTTC. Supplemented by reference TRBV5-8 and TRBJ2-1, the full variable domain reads EAGVTQSPTHLIKTRGQQATLRCSPISGHTSVYWYQQALGLGLQFLLWYDEGEERNRGNFPPRFSGRQFPNYSSELNVNALELEDSALYLCASILDLGSYNEQFFGPGTRLTVL.

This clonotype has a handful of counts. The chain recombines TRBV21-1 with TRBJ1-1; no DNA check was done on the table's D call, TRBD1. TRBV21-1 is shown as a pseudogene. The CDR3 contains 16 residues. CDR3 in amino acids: CASSQRQGRAGTEAFF. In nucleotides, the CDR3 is TGTGCCAGCAGCCAACGACAGGGCCGGGCGGGCACTGAAGCTTTCTTT.

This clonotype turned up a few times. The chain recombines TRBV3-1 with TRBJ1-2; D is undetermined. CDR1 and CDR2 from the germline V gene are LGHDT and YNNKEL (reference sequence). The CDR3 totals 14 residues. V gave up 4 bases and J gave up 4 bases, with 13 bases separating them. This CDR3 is CASSPPQVTYGYTF. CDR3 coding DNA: TGTGCCAGCAGCCCCCCCCAGGTCACCTATGGCTACACCTTC.

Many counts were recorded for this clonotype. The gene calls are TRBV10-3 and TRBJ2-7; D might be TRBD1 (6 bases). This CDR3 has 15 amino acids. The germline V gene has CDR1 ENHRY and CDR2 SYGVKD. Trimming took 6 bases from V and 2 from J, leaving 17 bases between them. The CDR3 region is CAISPRTDAAYEQYF. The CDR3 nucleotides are TGTGCCATCAGCCCAAGGACAGACGCCGCCTACGAGCAGTACTTC.

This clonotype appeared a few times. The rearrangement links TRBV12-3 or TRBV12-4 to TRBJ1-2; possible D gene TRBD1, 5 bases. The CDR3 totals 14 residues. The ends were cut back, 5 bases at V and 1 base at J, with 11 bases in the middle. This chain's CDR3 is CASSPRVGNYGYTF. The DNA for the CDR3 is TGTGCCAGCAGTCCCAGGGTTGGTAACTATGGCTACACCTTC.

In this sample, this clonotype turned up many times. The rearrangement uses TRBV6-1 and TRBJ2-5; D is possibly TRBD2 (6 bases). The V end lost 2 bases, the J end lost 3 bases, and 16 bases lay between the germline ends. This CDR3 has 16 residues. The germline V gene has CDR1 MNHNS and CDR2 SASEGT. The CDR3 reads CASSEIGGEGEETQYF. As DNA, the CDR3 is TGTGCCAGCAGTGAAATCGGGGGAGAAGGAGAAGAGACCCAGTACTTC.

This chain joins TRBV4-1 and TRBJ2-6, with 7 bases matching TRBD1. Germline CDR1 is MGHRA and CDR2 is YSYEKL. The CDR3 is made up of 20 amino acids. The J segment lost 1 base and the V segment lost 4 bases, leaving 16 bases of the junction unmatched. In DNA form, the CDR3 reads TGCGCCAGCAGCCCGGGACAGCTGCTATTCCTGCCGTCTGGGGCCAACGTCCTGACTTTC. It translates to CASSPGQLLFLPSGANVLTF.

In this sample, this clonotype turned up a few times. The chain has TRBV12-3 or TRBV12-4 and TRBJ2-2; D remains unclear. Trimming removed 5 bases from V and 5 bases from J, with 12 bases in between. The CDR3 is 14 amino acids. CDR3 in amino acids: CASSTHSSTGELFF. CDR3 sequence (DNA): TGTGCCAGCAGTACTCATAGCAGTACCGGGGAGCTGTTTTTT.